This TCR beta chain emerged from a study of liver allograft versus peripheral blood T cells. Looking at the study overall: Comparisons were made between T cell receptor repertoires found in transplanted livers and those circulating in recipients' peripheral blood. Overall study findings and caveats: Peripheral blood repertoires reportedly differed from the T cell receptor repertoires found inside liver allografts.

In this sample, this clonotype turned up many times. Its antigen is as yet unknown. TCRdb recomputed calls from the reads with MiXCR, one row per CDR3 protein. The table records approximately 13,000 distinct CDR3 sequences, 28% of them present only once. The TCR was taken from a human patient who had a liver transplant. Some T cells here may be from the graft donor.

The DNA of the CDR3 is TGTGCCAGCAGTCCCCCAGGGACAGGGGGCTACAATGAGCAGTTCTTC. This gives the protein CASSPPGTGGYNEQFF. The chain links TRBV28 to TRBJ2-1; 11 bases line up with TRBD1. This CDR3 is 16 amino acids long. Trimming removed 5 bases from V and 3 bases from J; junction bases left unmatched: 6. Germline-derived CDR1 and CDR2 are MDHEN and SYDVKM.